This T cell receptor (beta chain) is drawn from a study of blood T cell repertoires in COVID-19 (TCRdb year 2020). Looking at the study overall: Samples from collaborators originated in the United States, Italy and Spain and spanned both the acute and convalescent phases of COVID-19. The material from the prospective study consisted of cDNA or gDNA derived from T cells, B-cell-depleted T cells, or PBMCs. Subjects who had been exposed to COVID-19, were actively infected with it, or had recovered from it provided the deeply sampled blood TCRbeta repertoires that made up the dataset. The repertoires were released in a freely available public database intended as a resource for research on the immune response to SARS-CoV-2. Samples were obtained from the ongoing ImmuneRACE study (first 160 participants) and from about 1,300 subjects provided by 6 global collaborators. Sample metadata almost always included a de-identified subject ID, COVID-19 status, age in years and sex. Where available, HLA class I and class II types were obtained from metadata supplied by the sample provider rather than from assay-based typing. The paper's findings and limits, for the study overall: How much clinical and demographic metadata was included differed by source and by participant, and the metadata was provided uncurated.

In Seattle, one collaborating source enrolled patients while the infection was active and tracked those patients longitudinally over the course of disease. The collaborating institutions used their own protocols to collect whole blood in K2EDTA tubes. For TCRbeta analysis, collaborators shipped samples as frozen whole blood, isolated PBMCs, or DNA extracted from either of those sample types. The immunoSEQ Assay, a bias-controlled multiplex PCR, was used to amplify TCRbeta CDR3 regions from genomic DNA. On the authors' methods: The number of nucleated cells in each sample was estimated from the amplification of reference gene primers within the assay. To quantify the absolute abundance of each unique TCRbeta CDR3 rearrangement, sequence reads were collapsed and filtered. For each sample, productive Simpson clonality was calculated as the square root of Simpson's diversity index over productive rearrangements. TCRdb obtained this table from immuneACCESS and retained in-frame rearrangements with V and J assigned. These tables miss some clones; where compared with another copy, unresolved V genes account for less than half of the shortfall, and the remainder is unexplained. Clonal size and the V and J genes are those of that table, whereas D and trimming came from the DNA. Counted in this sample were 300,000 or so clones; roughly nine tenths of them appeared once. About 2.2% of the sample goes to the ten largest clones.

On this clone itself: Its antigen has not been determined. Base quality data are lacking; no much larger clone is found one base away.

The TCR originated in a young woman with COVID-19, enrolled during active disease. The sequencing sample was made of peripheral blood.

The CDR3 protein sequence reads: CASSLEGGIAEAFF. The sequence in DNA is TGCGCCAGCAGCTTGGAAGGGGGCATTGCTGAAGCTTTCTTT. The sequence is built from TRBV5-1 and TRBJ1-1, with TRBD1 identical over 7 junction bases. The CDR3, cysteine through phenylalanine, is 14 amino acids long. This entry keeps only the CDR3 DNA: 42 bases, framed from base 1. Trimming removed 0 bases from V and 6 bases from J; the gene matches leave 5 bases unexplained. The germline V gene sets CDR1 to SGHRS and CDR2 to YFSETQ. The full variable domain, completed from the reference TRBV5-1 and TRBJ1-1 proteins outside the CDR3, reads KAGVTQTPRYLIKTRGQQVTLSCSPISGHRSVSWYQQTPGQGLQFLFEYFSETQRNKGNFPGRFSGRQFSNSRSEMNVSTLELGDSALYLCASSLEGGIAEAFFGQGTRLTVV.